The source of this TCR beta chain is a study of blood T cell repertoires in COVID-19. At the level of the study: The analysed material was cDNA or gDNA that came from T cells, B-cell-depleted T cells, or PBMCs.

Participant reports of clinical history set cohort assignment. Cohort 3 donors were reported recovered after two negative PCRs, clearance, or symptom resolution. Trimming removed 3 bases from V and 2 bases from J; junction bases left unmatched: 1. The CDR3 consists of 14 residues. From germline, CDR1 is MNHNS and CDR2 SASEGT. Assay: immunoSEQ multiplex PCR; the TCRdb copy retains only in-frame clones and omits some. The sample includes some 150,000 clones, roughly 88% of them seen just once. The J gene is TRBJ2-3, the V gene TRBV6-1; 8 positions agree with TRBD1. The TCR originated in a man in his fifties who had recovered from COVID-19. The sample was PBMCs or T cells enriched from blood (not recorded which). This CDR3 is CASSDRGLTDTQYF. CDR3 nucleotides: TGTGCCAGCAGTGACAGGGGGCTCACAGATACGCAGTATTTT.